These 16 T cell receptor beta chains originate from one sample sequenced in a study of cytomegalovirus exposure and HLA in healthy donors. It was with 60 Vbeta and 13 Jbeta primers that the PCR ran. TCRdb keeps only in-frame clones here, not all; method: immunoSEQ multiplex PCR. The sample records about 110,000 clones, more than 70% being singletons. Sequenced input: PBMCs. These receptors were obtained from a woman aged 55-69 years in good health and CMV-seropositive.

This chain links TRBV4-1 with TRBJ1-5, with D maybe TRBD1 (5 bases). V was clipped by 4 bases and J by 6 bases, with 16 bases between them. The germline CDR1 and CDR2 sequences are MGHRA and YSYEKL. There are 15 residues in the CDR3. The CDR3 reads CASSPSMGGFQPQHF. The CDR3 DNA is TGCGCCAGCAGCCCGAGCATGGGGGGGTTTCAGCCCCAGCATTTT.

The chain uses TRBV11-1 and TRBJ2-7, with 9 bases matching TRBD2. Trimming took 8 bases from V and 3 from J; bases not matched to a gene: 5. This CDR3 is 13 amino acids long. The germline CDR1 and CDR2 sequences are SGHAT and FQDESV (reference sequence). The CDR3 bases are TGTGCCAGCGGGACTAGCTACCACTACGAGCAGTACTTC. Translated, it gives CASGTSYHYEQYF.

This chain connects TRBV27 to TRBJ2-7; the D gene is possibly TRBD1 (5 bases). Deletions cut 0 bases from V and 0 bases from J, with 12 bases between. CDR3 length: 16 amino acids. Germline V lookup: CDR1 MNHEY, CDR2 SMNVEV (reference sequence). CDR3 protein: CASSLSPQASSYEQYF. In DNA, the CDR3 is TGTGCCAGCAGTTTATCACCACAGGCCAGCTCCTACGAGCAGTACTTC.

This clone showed up just a few times. The chain employs TRBV30 and TRBJ2-7; the match to TRBD1 covers 7 bases. The V segment lost 3 bases and the J segment 5 bases; nucleotides outside the gene matches: 10. CDR3 size: 14 residues. Germline assignment: CDR1 GTSNPN and CDR2 SVGIG (reference sequence). CDR3 amino acids: CAWSAWDRTNEQYF. CDR3 sequence (DNA): TGTGCCTGGAGCGCCTGGGACAGAACCAACGAGCAGTACTTC.

J is TRBJ2-5 and V is TRBV2; 10 nucleotides align to TRBD2. J was trimmed by 2 bases and V by 3 bases; bases with no gene match: 6. Looked up from germline, CDR1 is SNHLY and CDR2 is FYNNEI. CDR3 size: 16 residues. CDR3 sequence reads: CASSDPSGRDQETQYF. The CDR3, as DNA: TGTGCCAGCAGTGATCCTAGCGGGAGAGATCAAGAGACCCAGTACTTC.

This clone was recorded a few times. The rearrangement joins TRBV5-1 to TRBJ1-1; a possible D gene is TRBD1 (6 bases). In germline, CDR1 is SGHRS, CDR2 YFSETQ. This CDR3 contains 14 residues. Deletions cut 5 bases from V and 4 bases from J, with 15 bases between. The CDR3 coding sequence is TGCGCCAGCAGGGGGGCTGACTCTAGCACTGAAGCTTTCTTT. Translating it yields CASRGADSSTEAFF.

J is TRBJ2-7 and V is TRBV23-1; 10 bases match TRBD2. TRBV23-1 is annotated as an ORF whose role is uncertain. The CDR3 consists of 16 residues. The V gene end was trimmed by 8 bases and the J gene end by 5 bases; junction bases not matched to a gene: 15. DNA for the CDR3: TGCGCCAGCGGTAGTAATTTGCCTAGCGGGAGCAACGAGCAGTACTTC. Translated: CASGSNLPSGSNEQYF.

The chain joins TRBV5-1 to TRBJ2-7; TRBD1 matches 7 bases. With 3 bases clipped from V and 3 bases from J, the junction kept 6 bases outside the gene matches. CDR1 and CDR2 from the germline V gene are SGHRS and YFSETQ. The CDR3 consists of 14 residues. CDR3 nucleotide sequence: TGCGCCAGCAGCTGGGGGACAGCTTACTACGAGCAGTACTTC. It translates to CASSWGTAYYEQYF. Supplemented by reference TRBV5-1 and TRBJ2-7, the full variable domain reads KAGVTQTPRYLIKTRGQQVTLSCSPISGHRSVSWYQQTPGQGLQFLFEYFSETQRNKGNFPGRFSGRQFSNSRSEMNVSTLELGDSALYLCASSWGTAYYEQYFGPGTRLTVT.

A single count supports this clone. V usage is TRBV19 and J usage is TRBJ1-4; possibly TRBD1 for D (5 bases). In germline, CDR1 is LNHDA, CDR2 SQIVND (reference sequence). V gave up 5 bases and J gave up 7 bases, with 17 bases separating them. This CDR3 region has 15 residues. The CDR3: CASSSLGGIGEKLFF. CDR3 DNA: TGTGCCAGTAGTTCGTTGGGGGGAATTGGTGAAAAACTGTTTTTT.

The chain is built from TRBV11-2 and TRBJ2-5; D gene ambiguous. Gene TRBJ2-7 matches the end of the DNA better, so the J call may be wrong. There are 14 residues in the CDR3. CDR1 and CDR2 (germline): SGHAT, FQNNGV. CDR3 DNA sequence: TGTGCCAGCAGCCTCACAGACACATCCTACGAGCAGTACTTC. Its protein product is CASSLTDTSYEQYF.

The rearrangement joins TRBV11-3 to TRBJ2-7, with D perhaps TRBD2 (6 bases). With 5 bases removed from V and 6 bases from J, the gap between germline ends came to 17 bases. This CDR3 is built from 14 residues. Per the germline V gene, CDR1 is SGHNT and CDR2 is YENEEA. CDR3 region: CASSIQTGGSEQYF. CDR3 nucleotides: TGTGCCAGCAGCATACAAACCGGAGGGTCCGAGCAGTACTTC.

The V call is TRBV27, the J call TRBJ2-2; TRBD2 might be the D (5 bases). V gave up 7 bases and J gave up 2 bases, with 17 bases separating them. The CDR3 length is 16 residues. Germline CDR1 is MNHEY and CDR2 is SMNVEV (reference sequence). The CDR3 DNA reads TGTGCCAGCAATAAGCGGAGCAGCCCCAACACCGGGGAGCTGTTTTTT. Amino acid sequence: CASNKRSSPNTGELFF.

This chain uses TRBV7-2 with TRBJ1-1; TRBD1 matches 7 bases. Germline V CDR1 and CDR2: SGHTA, FQGNSA. V was clipped by 8 bases and J by 4 bases; unmatched bases: 10. The CDR3 sequence is 14 residues long. The DNA of the CDR3 is TGTGCCAGCGGTTACAGGGGATCGAGCACTGAAGCTTTCTTT. Amino acid sequence: CASGYRGSSTEAFF. Variable domain in full (rest from reference TRBV7-2 and TRBJ1-1): GAGVSQSPSNKVTEKGKDVELRCDPISGHTALYWYRQSLGQGLEFLIYFQGNSAPDKSGLPSDRFSAERTGGSVSTLTIQRTQQEDSAVYLCASGYRGSSTEAFFGQGTRLTVV.

The chain links TRBV27 to TRBJ2-1; D is possibly TRBD1 (5 bases). The CDR3 contains 14 residues. Germline V gene data show CDR1 as MNHEY and CDR2 as SMNVEV (reference sequence). The ends were cut back, 5 bases at V and 4 bases at J, with 12 bases in the middle. CDR3 nucleotides: TGTGCCAGCAGTCTAGGGGCAGTATACAATGAGCAGTTCTTC. It yields the protein CASSLGAVYNEQFF.

CDR3 in DNA: TGTGCCAGCAGTGGAGGGACAGGGGACTATGGCTACACCTTC. It yields the protein CASSGGTGDYGYTF. The gene calls are TRBV6-1 and TRBJ1-2, with TRBD1 matching over 10 bases. Germline trimming cut 4 bases from V and 3 bases from J; bases unmatched to any gene: 2. This CDR3 contains 14 residues. The germline CDR1 and CDR2 sequences are MNHNS and SASEGT.

This clone appeared a single time. The chain carries TRBV2 and TRBJ1-2; 10 nucleotides agree with TRBD1. This CDR3 has 13 amino acids. V lost 7 bases, J lost 6 bases, and 5 bases stayed unmatched. The germline V gene has CDR1 SNHLY and CDR2 FYNNEI. DNA for the CDR3: TGTGCCAGCATCCAGGACAGGGGGGATGGCTACACCTTC. Amino acids: CASIQDRGDGYTF.